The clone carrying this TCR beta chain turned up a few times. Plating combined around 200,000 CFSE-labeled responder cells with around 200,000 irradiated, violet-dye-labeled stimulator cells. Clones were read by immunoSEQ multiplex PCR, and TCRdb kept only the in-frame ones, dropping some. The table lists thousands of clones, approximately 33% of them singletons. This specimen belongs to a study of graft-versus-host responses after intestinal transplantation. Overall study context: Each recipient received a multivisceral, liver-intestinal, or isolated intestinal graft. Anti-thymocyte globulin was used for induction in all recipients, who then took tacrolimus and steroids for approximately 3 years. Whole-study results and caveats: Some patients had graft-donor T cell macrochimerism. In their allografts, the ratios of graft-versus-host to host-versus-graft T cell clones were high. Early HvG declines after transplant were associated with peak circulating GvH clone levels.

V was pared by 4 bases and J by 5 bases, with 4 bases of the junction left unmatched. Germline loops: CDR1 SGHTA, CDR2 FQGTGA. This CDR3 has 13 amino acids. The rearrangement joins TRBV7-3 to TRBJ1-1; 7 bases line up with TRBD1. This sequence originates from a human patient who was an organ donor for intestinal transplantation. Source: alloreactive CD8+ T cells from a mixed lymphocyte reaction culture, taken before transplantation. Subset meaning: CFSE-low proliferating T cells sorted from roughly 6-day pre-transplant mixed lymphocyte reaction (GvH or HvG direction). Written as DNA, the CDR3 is TGTGCCAGCAGCTCGTACAGGGGAACTGAAGCTTTCTTT. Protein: CASSSYRGTEAFF.